This TCR beta chain derives from a study of persistence of HIV-infected CD4 T cells. Across the whole study: Multiple blood draws of up to roughly 180 mL, except two donors with single leukapheresis.

The libraries were made with immunoSEQ version 4 in survey mode. Libraries were prepared by immunoSEQ multiplex PCR; TCRdb keeps only in-frame clonotypes and omits some of them. The data show 8,000 or so clones, less than 75% seen once. The length of the CDR3 is 16 residues. V lost 2 bases to trimming and J lost 4 bases, with 18 bases between them. Germline values: CDR1 MNHEY, CDR2 SMNVEV (reference sequence). This clone came up once. Antigen specificity is unknown. Study findings and constraints: CMV- and Gag-responding cells had lower TCRbeta richness than CD3/CD28-responding cells. Antigen-responding cells were enriched for degenerate expanded CDR3beta sequences.

The stimulus was lysate of CMV-infected fibroblasts, roughly 9.2 ug/mL. CD4+ T cells upregulating both CD40 ligand and CD69 were sorted as responding cells. CD4+ T cell counts exceeded 400 cells/uL; CMV serology was positive. The gene calls are TRBV27 and TRBJ2-7; the D gene is possibly TRBD2 (6 bases). The clonotype originates from an adult man with HIV who was CMV-seropositive. Sequenced here: CD4+ T cells sorted from PBMCs after approximately 19-hour stimulation, sampled from a patient who received antiretroviral therapy. DNA for the CDR3: TGTGCCAGCAGTTTAAAGCGTCCGGGGGTGGGATACGAGCAGTACTTC. It translates to CASSLKRPGVGYEQYF.